Below, 11 T cell receptor beta chains from the same sample are listed, as sequenced in a study of T cell repertoires in ileal Crohn's disease. TCRdb keeps only in-frame clones here, not all; method: immunoSEQ multiplex PCR. The repertoire holds roughly 4,400 clones, with nearly 85% as singletons. Indicated time point: neoterminal ileum biopsy at postoperative endoscopy, about 6 months after surgery. Specimen: ileal tissue. These receptors were obtained from an adult with Crohn's disease.

The V gene is TRBV19, the J gene TRBJ2-2; the D is unclear. V gave up 6 bases and J gave up 1 base, with 12 bases separating them. CDR1 LNHDA and CDR2 SQIVND come from the germline V gene (reference sequence). This CDR3 has 15 residues. CDR3 region: CASRAPSRNTGELFF. CDR3 in DNA: TGTGCCAGTAGGGCCCCTAGTCGGAACACCGGGGAGCTGTTTTTT.

The chain is built from TRBV7-9 and TRBJ1-3; D gene ambiguous. The V and J ends lost 1 base and 5 bases respectively, with 0 bases between them. Per germline, CDR1 SEHNR and CDR2 FQNEAQ (reference sequence). This CDR3 is built from 11 residues. The CDR3, as DNA: TGTGCCAGCAGCTTAGGAAACACCATATATTTT. It codes for CASSLGNTIYF.

This clone was counted once. The chain recombines TRBV23-1 with TRBJ1-3; D gene uncertain. TRBV23-1 is assigned to the ORF class and has an uncertain function. The CDR3 runs to 15 residues. V lost 1 base and J lost 7, with 14 bases in between. The CDR3 here is CASSQFREVSNTIYF. The CDR3 DNA reads as TGCGCCAGCAGTCAATTTAGGGAGGTGTCGAACACCATATATTTT.

This sequence joins TRBV6-5 and TRBJ1-1; a weak D match, TRBD1 (5 bases). V shed 0 bases and J shed 4 bases, with 12 bases lying between them. The CDR3 runs 15 residues. CDR1 is MNHEY and CDR2 is SVGAGI in the germline V gene. The CDR3 reads CASSYSVGAGTEAFF. The CDR3 DNA sequence: TGTGCCAGCAGTTACTCCGTAGGGGCCGGCACTGAAGCTTTCTTT.

The rearrangement uses TRBV9 and TRBJ2-7, with 11 bases matching TRBD1. V lost 0 bases to trimming and J lost 7 bases; unmatched junction nucleotides: 3. The CDR3 consists of 14 residues. Germline V CDR1 and CDR2: SGDLS, YYNGEE. In nucleotides, the CDR3 is TGTGCCAGCAGCGTAGAGGGACAGGGGGAAGAGCAGTACTTC. This encodes CASSVEGQGEEQYF.

The rearrangement joins TRBV28 to TRBJ2-1, with unresolved D. Germline loops: CDR1 MDHEN, CDR2 SYDVKM. Trimming took off 6 bases at V and 6 bases at J, with 12 bases between the two ends. CDR3 length equals 13 residues. CDR3: CASSDQVFNEQFF. DNA of the CDR3: TGTGCCAGCAGCGACCAGGTCTTCAATGAGCAGTTCTTC.

V usage is TRBV14 and J usage is TRBJ2-3; possibly TRBD2 for D (7 bases). The CDR3 has 18 residues. CDR1 and CDR2 (germline): SGHDN, FVKESK. Between the trimmed V and J ends, which lost 1 base and 1 base, there was a span of 18 bases. CDR3 DNA: TGTGCCAGCAGCCAAGCCCCGGGGGGCACAAAGGGCACAGATACGCAGTATTTT. Its protein is CASSQAPGGTKGTDTQYF.

This clone was recorded once. This chain joins TRBV18 and TRBJ2-1; no clear D gene. Trimming left V 4 bases short and J 5 bases short, with 3 bases between. The CDR3 has 11 residues. Germline assignment: CDR1 KGHSH and CDR2 LQKENI. The CDR3 nucleotides read TGTGCCAGCTCACGGGACAATGAGCAGTTCTTC. Translated: CASSRDNEQFF.

The chain uses TRBV27 and TRBJ2-1; 13 bases are shared with TRBD2. Germline V gene data show CDR1 as MNHEY and CDR2 as SMNVEV (reference sequence). The CDR3 contains 17 residues. With 5 bases clipped from V and 1 base from J, the junction kept 5 bases outside the gene matches. The CDR3 reads CASSPLGLAGSYNEQFF. The CDR3 region has the DNA TGTGCCAGCAGTCCCCTGGGACTAGCGGGATCCTACAATGAGCAGTTCTTC.

The chain combines TRBV2 with TRBJ1-1; D gene ambiguous. Germline values: CDR1 SNHLY, CDR2 FYNNEI. The V end lost 10 bases, the J end lost 1 base, and 10 bases lay between the germline ends. The CDR3 spans 12 residues. CDR3 bases: TGTGCCACCGAGGCCCCGAACACTGAAGCTTTCTTT. It codes for CATEAPNTEAFF.

In DNA, the CDR3 is TGTGCCAGCAGCTTAGGATCAAATGTGAACTATGGCTACACCTTC. Its translation: CASSLGSNVNYGYTF. This chain joins TRBV11-2 and TRBJ1-2, with D unresolved. V was cut by 1 base and J by 2 bases, with 11 bases left in between. The germline V gene encodes CDR1 SGHAT and CDR2 FQNNGV. This CDR3 region has 15 residues.